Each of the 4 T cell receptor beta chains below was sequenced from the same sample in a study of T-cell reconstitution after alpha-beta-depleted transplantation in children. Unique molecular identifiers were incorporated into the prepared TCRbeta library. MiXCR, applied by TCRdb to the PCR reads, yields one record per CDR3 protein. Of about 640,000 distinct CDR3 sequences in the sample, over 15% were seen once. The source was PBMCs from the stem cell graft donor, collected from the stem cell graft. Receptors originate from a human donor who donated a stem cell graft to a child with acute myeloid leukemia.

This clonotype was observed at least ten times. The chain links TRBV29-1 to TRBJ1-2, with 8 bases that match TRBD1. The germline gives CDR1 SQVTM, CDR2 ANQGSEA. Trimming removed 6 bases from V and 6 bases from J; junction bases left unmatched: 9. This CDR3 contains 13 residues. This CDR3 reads CSVFPGQGHGYTF. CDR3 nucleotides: TGCAGCGTGTTTCCCGGACAGGGACATGGCTACACCTTC.

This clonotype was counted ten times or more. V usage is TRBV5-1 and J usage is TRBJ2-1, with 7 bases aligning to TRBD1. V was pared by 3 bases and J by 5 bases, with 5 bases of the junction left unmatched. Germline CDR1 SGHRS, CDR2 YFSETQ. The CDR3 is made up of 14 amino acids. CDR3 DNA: TGCGCCAGCAGCTCTACAGGGGACCACAATGAGCAGTTCTTC. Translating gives CASSSTGDHNEQFF.

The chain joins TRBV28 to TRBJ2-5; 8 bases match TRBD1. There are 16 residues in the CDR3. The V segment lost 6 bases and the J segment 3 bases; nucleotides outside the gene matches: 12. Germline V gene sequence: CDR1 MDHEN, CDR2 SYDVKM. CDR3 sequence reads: CASSPWGRGPKETQYF. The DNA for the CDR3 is TGTGCCAGCAGCCCCTGGGGCAGGGGGCCGAAAGAGACCCAGTACTTC.

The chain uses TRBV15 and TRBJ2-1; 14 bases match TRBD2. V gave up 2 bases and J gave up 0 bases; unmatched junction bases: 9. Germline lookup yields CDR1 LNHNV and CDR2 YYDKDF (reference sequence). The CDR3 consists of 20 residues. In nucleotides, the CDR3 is TGTGCCACCAGCAGACCTGGACTAGCGGGGGGCAAAAGCTCCTACAATGAGCAGTTCTTC. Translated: CATSRPGLAGGKSSYNEQFF.